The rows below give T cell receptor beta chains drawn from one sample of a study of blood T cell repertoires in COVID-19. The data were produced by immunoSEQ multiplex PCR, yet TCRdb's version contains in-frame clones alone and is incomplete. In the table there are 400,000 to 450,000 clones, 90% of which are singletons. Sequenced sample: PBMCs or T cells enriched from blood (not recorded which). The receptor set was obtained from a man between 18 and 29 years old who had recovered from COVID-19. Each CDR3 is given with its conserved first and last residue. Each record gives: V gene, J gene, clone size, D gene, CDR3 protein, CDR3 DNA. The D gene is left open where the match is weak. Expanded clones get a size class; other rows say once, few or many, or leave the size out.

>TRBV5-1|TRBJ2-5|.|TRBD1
CASTPGTGGNTKTQYF
TGCGCCAGCACCCCCGGGACAGGGGGGAATACGAAGACCCAGTACTTC
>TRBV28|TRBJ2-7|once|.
CASTIGTPPGEQYF
TGTGCCAGCACCATAGGGACTCCACCGGGCGAGCAGTACTTC
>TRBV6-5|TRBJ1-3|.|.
CASSPPILSGNTIYF
TGTGCCAGCAGCCCCCCCATTCTATCTGGAAACACCATATATTTT
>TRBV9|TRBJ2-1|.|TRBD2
CASSRRREGYEQFF
TGTGCCAGCAGCCGGAGGCGGGAGGGCTATGAGCAGTTCTTC
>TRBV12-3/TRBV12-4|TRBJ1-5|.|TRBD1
CASSQDRDQPQHF
TGTGCCAGCAGTCAAGACAGGGATCAGCCCCAGCATTTT
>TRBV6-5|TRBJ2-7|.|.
CASSNLREQYF
TGTGCCAGCAGTAATCTGAGAGAGCAGTACTTC
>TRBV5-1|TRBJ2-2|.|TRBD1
CASSPGQGAPTGELFF
TGCGCCAGCAGCCCTGGACAGGGGGCCCCCACCGGGGAGCTGTTTTTT
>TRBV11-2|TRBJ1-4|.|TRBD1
CASSLGTGAALKLFF
TGTGCCAGCAGCTTAGGGACAGGGGCGGCACTAAAACTGTTTTTT
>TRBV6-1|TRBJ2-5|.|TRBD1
CASSEKPGQTQETQYF
TGTGCCAGCAGTGAAAAACCGGGACAGACACAAGAGACCCAGTACTTC
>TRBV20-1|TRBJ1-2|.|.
CSASTAGSGYTF
TGCAGTGCTAGTACGGCAGGGTCCGGCTACACCTTC
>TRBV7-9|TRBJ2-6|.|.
CAGRTGSGANVLTF
TGTGCCGGTCGTACCGGGTCTGGGGCCAACGTCCTGACTTTC
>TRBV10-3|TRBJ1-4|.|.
CAIRQATNEKLFF
TGTGCCATTCGACAGGCAACTAATGAAAAACTGTTTTTT
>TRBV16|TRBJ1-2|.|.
CASSQSRQGLVYGYTF
TGTGCCAGCAGCCAATCAAGGCAGGGACTTGTCTATGGCTACACCTTC
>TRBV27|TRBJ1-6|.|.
CASSIRVVGSPLHF
TGTGCCAGCAGTATCAGGGTCGTGGGTTCACCCCTCCACTTT
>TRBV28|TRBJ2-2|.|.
CASRGRVLNTGELFF
TGTGCCAGCAGAGGCAGGGTTTTGAACACCGGGGAGCTGTTTTTT
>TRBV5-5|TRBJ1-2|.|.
CASSFRGGDGYTF
TGTGCCAGCAGCTTCAGGGGAGGGGATGGCTACACCTTC
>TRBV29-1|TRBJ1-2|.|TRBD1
CSVPTGNVPYGYTF
TGCAGCGTCCCGACAGGGAACGTACCCTATGGCTACACCTTC
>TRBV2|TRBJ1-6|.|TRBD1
CASSSKGQGYSPLHF
TGTGCCAGCAGTTCGAAAGGACAGGGGTATTCACCCCTCCACTTT
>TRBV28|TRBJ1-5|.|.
CASNNAQPQHF
TGTGCCAGCAACAACGCTCAGCCCCAGCATTTT
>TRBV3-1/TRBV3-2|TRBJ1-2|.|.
CASSRRTANYGYTF
TGTGCCAGCAGCAGACGGACAGCTAACTATGGCTACACCTTC
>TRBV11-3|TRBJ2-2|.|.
CASSLKPVGELFF
TGTGCCAGCAGCTTAAAACCAGTCGGGGAGCTGTTTTTT
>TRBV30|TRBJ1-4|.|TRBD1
CAWTRQGGEKLFF
TGTGCCTGGACACGACAGGGGGGTGAAAAACTGTTTTTT
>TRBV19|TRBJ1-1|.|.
CASSIIVSNTEAFF
TGTGCCAGTAGTATAATAGTATCGAACACTGAAGCTTTCTTT
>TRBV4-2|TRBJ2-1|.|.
CASSQEAVWYNEQFF
TGTGCCAGCAGCCAAGAGGCAGTTTGGTACAATGAGCAGTTCTTC
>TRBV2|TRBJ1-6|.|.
CASSERGLETYSPLHF
TGTGCCAGCAGTGAAAGGGGACTTGAGACGTATTCACCCCTCCACTTT
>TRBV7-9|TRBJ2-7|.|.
CASSSRYEQYF
TGTGCCAGCAGCTCCAGATACGAGCAGTACTTC
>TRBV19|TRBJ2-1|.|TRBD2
CASRNLAGAGNEQFF
TGTGCCAGTAGAAATTTAGCGGGAGCGGGCAATGAGCAGTTCTTC
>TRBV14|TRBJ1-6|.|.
CASSQERSEALRVSPLHF
TGTGCCAGCAGCCAAGAGAGGTCCGAGGCCTTGAGGGTATCACCCCTCCACTTT
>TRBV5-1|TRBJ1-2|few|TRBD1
CASSLETGFGYTF
TGCGCCAGCAGCTTGGAGACAGGGTTTGGCTACACCTTC
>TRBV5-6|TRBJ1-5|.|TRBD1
CASSLQGAQPQHF
TGTGCCAGCAGCTTGCAGGGGGCGCAGCCCCAGCATTTT
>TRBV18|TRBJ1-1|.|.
CASSRGTPTVGAFF
TGTGCCAGCTCACGCGGGACTCCGACGGTGGGAGCTTTCTTT
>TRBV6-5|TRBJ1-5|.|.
CASSSGDSNQPQHF
TGTGCCAGCTCCTCCGGGGATAGCAATCAGCCCCAGCATTTT
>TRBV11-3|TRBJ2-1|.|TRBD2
CASSSPSGGATYNEQFF
TGTGCCAGCAGCTCCCCTAGCGGGGGGGCCACCTACAATGAGCAGTTCTTC